The entry that follows covers one TCR beta chain sequence. Naivety among CD8 cells was defined by CD45RO negativity and positive CCR7 selection, thereby excluding terminally differentiated effector memory CD45RA+ cells. Assay: immunoSEQ multiplex PCR; the TCRdb copy retains only in-frame clones and omits some. Of nearly 2 million clones listed, about 95% are singletons. This entry is derived from a study of shared clonotypes between healthy human individuals. This CDR3 is built from 16 residues. The V and J ends lost 5 bases and 5 bases respectively, with 22 bases between them. In germline, CDR1 is SGHNT, CDR2 YYREEE (reference sequence).

This clonotype was sampled from a man aged 18 to 30 in good health. Sequencing was done on a sample of naive CD8+ T cells sorted from blood. V usage is TRBV5-4 and J usage is TRBJ1-1; weak D call: TRBD1 (6 bases). For the CDR3, the DNA is TGTGCCAGCAGTTCTCGAGGTGGGGGCGTGGCGACTGAAGCTTTCTTT. It specifies CASSSRGGGVATEAFF. The full variable domain, completed using reference TRBV5-4 and TRBJ1-1, is ETGVTQSPTHLIKTRGQQVTLRCSSQSGHNTVSWYQQALGQGPQFIFQYYREEENGRGNFPPRFSGLQFPNYSSELNVNALELDDSALYLCASSSRGGGVATEAFFGQGTRLTVV.